This T cell receptor (beta chain) stems from a study of graft-versus-host responses after intestinal transplantation (dated by TCRdb to the early 2020s). Regarding the study in general: The transplants that recipients got were multivisceral, liver-intestinal, or isolated intestinal. Every recipient was given anti-thymocyte globulin induction, followed by roughly 3 years of maintenance tacrolimus and steroids. Graft-versus-host and host-versus-graft alloreactive T cell clones were tracked in the graft, circulation and bone marrow after intestinal transplantation using bulk TCR-beta CDR3 sequencing. Alloreactive clones were identified by sequencing pre-transplant mixed lymphocyte reaction products and comparing them with unstimulated pre-transplant donor and recipient T cells. The cohort enrolled about two dozen intestinal transplant recipients, one of whom was a retransplant, and a few patients without pretransplant specimens were excluded. Donor T cell macrochimerism was defined as a peak of at least 4% donor T cells among recipient peripheral blood mononuclear cells. Rather than going through the commercial service, samples from three later patients were sequenced in-house on an Illumina MiSeq and processed with MiXCR. What the authors observed across the whole study: The relatively low number and heterogeneity of intestinal transplant patients limited the conclusions. In the allografts of patients with donor T cell macrochimerism, GvH to HvG T cell clonal ratios were high. GvH clones were found in recipient bone marrow, and some of the GvH clones appeared earlier in ileal mucosa or blood, which is consistent with an intestinal mucosal origin. Early after transplant, peak levels of circulating GvH clones were found to be associated with declines in HvG clones.

Library prep was done by the immunoSEQ multiplex PCR assay. For most patients, genomic DNA was isolated using the Qiagen DNeasy Blood and Tissue Kit and was shipped frozen to Adaptive Biotechnologies for TCR sequencing. For most patients, high-throughput TCR-beta CDR3 sequencing of genomic DNA was performed by Adaptive Biotechnologies. The original methods were these. Adaptive's ImmunoSEQ software supplied the TCR sequencing data for approximately 18 patients, while MiXCR and VDJtools were used to process a few other patients. To correct CD4 versus CD8 sorting errors, any sequence found in both subsets at a frequency ratio below 5:1 was removed. CDR3 nucleotide sequences shared between donor and recipient were removed because their origin could not be assigned. Alloreactive clones required at least 2-fold expansion over unstimulated cells and minimum CFSE-low frequency of 0.002% (template counts) or 0.001% (read counts). Clones detected in sequenced pre-transplant spleen, lymph node, or MLR CFSE-low populations of the donor or recipient were defined as mappable. The cumulative frequency of alloreactive clones was calculated as a percentage of all sequences, weighted by copy number. TCRdb took this table from immuneACCESS and kept in-frame rearrangements with V and J called. Such tables lack part of the clones; where checked against another copy, unresolved V genes explain under half of the gap, and the rest is unexplained. The DNA was the basis for D and trimming; V, J and clone size are from that table. Present in this sample are 13,000 or so clones, more than 35% of which were seen just once. Of the sample, 1.1% falls within the top ten clones.

According to the study, the label for this sample's time point signals: cells obtained before transplantation from donor or recipient. In the mixed lymphocyte reactions, approximately 200,000 CFSE-labeled pre-transplant responders were plated with approximately 200,000 irradiated violet-dye-labeled stimulators and cultured for 6 days. After the mixed lymphocyte reaction, proliferating CD3+CD4+CFSE-low and CD3+CD8+CFSE-low responder cells were FACS-sorted on a BD Influx sorter. This clone has just a few counts. No much larger clone is present one base from it, and per-base qualities are unavailable. The trim is 8 bases for V and 2 bases for J, with a gap of 15 bases between the germline ends. Its CDR3 holds 13 amino acids, cysteine through phenylalanine. Solely the CDR3 DNA is kept, with 39 bases framed from the first base. CDR1 and CDR2 (SQVTM, ANQGSEA) derive from the germline V gene.

This TCR derives from a human patient who received an intestinal transplant. The sample in question was alloreactive CD4+ T cells from a mixed lymphocyte reaction culture, obtained before intestinal transplant. The sample's cell subset or site, from its label and the paper: CFSE-low proliferating T cells sorted from approximately six-day pre-transplant mixed lymphocyte reaction (GvH or HvG direction). The rearrangement combines TRBV29-1 with TRBJ2-5, with a weak D call of TRBD1 (6 bases match). CDR3 loop: CSMSRGRQETQYF. The DNA is TGCAGCATGTCGAGGGGGAGACAAGAGACCCAGTACTTC.